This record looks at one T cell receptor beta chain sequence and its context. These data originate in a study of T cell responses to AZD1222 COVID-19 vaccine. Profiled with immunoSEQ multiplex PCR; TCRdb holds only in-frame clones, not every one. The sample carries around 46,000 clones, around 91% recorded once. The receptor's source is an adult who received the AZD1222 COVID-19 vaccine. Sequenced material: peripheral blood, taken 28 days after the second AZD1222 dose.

The CDR3 spells CAISESGDYTEAFF. The CDR3 nucleotides are TGTGCCATCAGTGAGTCGGGGGATTACACTGAAGCTTTCTTT. The chain carries TRBV10-3 and TRBJ1-1; tentatively, D is TRBD1 (5 bases). The CDR3 consists of 14 residues. Trimming took off 0 bases at V and 3 bases at J, with 8 bases between the two ends. Looked up from germline, CDR1 is ENHRY and CDR2 is SYGVKD.